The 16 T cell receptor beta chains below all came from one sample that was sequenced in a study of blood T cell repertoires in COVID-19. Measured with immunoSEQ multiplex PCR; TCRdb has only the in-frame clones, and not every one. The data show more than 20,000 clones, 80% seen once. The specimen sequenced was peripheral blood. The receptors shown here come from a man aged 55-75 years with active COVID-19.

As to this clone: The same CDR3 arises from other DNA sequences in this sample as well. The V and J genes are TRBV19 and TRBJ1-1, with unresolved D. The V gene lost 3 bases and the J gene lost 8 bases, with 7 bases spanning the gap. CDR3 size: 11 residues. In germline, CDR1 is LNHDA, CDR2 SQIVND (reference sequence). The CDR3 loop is CASSITVEAFF. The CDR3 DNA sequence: TGTGCCAGTAGTATCACGGTAGAAGCTTTCTTT. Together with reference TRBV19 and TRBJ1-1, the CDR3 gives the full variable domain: DGGITQSPKYLFRKEGQNVTLSCEQNLNHDAMYWYRQDPGQGLRLIYYSQIVNDFQKGDIAEGYSVSREKKESFPLTVTSAQKNPTAFYLCASSITVEAFFGQGTRLTVV.

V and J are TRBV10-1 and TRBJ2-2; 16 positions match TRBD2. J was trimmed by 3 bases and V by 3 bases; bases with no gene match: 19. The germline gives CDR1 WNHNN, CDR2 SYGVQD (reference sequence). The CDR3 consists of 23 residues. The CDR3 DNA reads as TGCGCCAGCAGTGACCCCAATAAATGTTTGGGACTAGCGGGAGGGGAGGACACCGGGGAGCTGTTTTTT. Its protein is CASSDPNKCLGLAGGEDTGELFF.

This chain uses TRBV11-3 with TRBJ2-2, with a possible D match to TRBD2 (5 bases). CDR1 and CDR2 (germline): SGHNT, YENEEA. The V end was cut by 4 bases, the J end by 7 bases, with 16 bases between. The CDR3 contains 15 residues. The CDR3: CASSSMDWMNGELFF. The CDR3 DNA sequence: TGTGCCAGCAGCTCAATGGACTGGATGAACGGGGAGCTGTTTTTT.

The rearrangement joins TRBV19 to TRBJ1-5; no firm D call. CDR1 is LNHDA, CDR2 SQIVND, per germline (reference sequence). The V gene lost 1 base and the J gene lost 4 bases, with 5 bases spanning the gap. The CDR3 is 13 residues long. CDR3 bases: TGTGCCAGTAGTATAGGAGATAATCAGCCCCAGCATTTT. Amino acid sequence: CASSIGDNQPQHF.

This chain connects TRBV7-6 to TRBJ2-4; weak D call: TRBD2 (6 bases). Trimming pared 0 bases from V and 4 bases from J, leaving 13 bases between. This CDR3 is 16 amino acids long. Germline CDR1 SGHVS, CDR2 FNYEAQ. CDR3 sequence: CASSLASGLEKNIQYF. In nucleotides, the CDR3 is TGTGCCAGCAGCTTAGCTAGCGGCCTGGAAAAAAACATTCAGTACTTC.

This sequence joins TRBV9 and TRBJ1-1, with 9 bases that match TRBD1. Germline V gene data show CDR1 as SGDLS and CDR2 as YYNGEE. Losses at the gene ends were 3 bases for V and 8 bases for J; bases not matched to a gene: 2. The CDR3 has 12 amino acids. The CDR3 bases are TGTGCCAGCAGCGGGGGGACAGGGGAAGCTTTCTTT. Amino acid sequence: CASSGGTGEAFF. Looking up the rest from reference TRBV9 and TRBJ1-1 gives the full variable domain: DSGVTQTPKHLITATGQRVTLRCSPRSGDLSVYWYQQSLDQGLQFLIQYYNGEERAKGNILERFSAQQFPDLHSELNLSSLELGDSALYFCASSGGTGEAFFGQGTRLTVV.

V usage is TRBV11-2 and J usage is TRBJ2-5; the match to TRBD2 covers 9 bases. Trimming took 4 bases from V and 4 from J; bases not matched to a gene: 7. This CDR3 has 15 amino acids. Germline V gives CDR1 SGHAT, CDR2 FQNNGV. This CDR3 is CASSYVVAGVETQYF. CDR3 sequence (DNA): TGTGCCAGCAGCTACGTCGTAGCGGGAGTAGAGACCCAGTACTTC.

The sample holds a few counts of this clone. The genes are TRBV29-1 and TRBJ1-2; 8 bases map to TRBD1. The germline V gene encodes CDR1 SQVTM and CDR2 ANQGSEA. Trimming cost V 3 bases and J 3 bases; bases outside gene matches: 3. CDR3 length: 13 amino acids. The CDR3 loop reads CSVDLQGDYGYTF. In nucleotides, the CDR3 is TGCAGCGTTGATTTACAGGGGGACTATGGCTACACCTTC. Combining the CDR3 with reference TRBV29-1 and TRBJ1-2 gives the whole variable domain SAVISQKPSRDICQRGTSLTIQCQVDSQVTMMFWYRQQPGQSLTLIATANQGSEATYESGFVIDKFPISRPNLTFSTLTVSNMSPEDSSIYLCSVDLQGDYGYTFGSGTRLTVV.

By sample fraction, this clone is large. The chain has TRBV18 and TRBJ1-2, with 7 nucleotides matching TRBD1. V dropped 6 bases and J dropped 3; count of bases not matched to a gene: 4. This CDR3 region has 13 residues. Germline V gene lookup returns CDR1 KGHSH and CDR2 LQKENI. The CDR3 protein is CASSLGQDYGYTF. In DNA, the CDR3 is TGTGCCAGCTCCCTCGGACAGGACTATGGCTACACCTTC.

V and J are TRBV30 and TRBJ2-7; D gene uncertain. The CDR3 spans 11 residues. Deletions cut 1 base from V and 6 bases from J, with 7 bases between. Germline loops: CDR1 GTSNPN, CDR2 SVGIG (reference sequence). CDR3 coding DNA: TGTGCCTGGAGTGACGGGTCCGAGCAGTACTTC. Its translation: CAWSDGSEQYF.

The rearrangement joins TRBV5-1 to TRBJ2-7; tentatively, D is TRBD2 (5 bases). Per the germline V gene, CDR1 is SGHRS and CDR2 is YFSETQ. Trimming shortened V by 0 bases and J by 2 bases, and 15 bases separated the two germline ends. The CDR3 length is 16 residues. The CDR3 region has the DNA TGCGCCAGCAGCTTGGACGCGGGTCCAGGACCCTACGAGCAGTACTTC. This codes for CASSLDAGPGPYEQYF.

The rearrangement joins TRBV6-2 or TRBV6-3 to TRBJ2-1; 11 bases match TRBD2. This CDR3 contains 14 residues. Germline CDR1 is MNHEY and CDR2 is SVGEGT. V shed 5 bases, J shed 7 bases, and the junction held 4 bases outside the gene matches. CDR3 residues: CASSATSGTNEQFF. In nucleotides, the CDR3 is TGTGCCAGCAGTGCGACTAGCGGGACTAATGAGCAGTTCTTC.

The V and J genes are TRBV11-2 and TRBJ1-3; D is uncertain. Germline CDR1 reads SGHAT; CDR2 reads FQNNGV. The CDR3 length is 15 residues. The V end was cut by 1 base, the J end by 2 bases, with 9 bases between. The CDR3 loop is CASSLGGVAGNTIYF. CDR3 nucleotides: TGTGCCAGCAGCTTAGGCGGGGTTGCTGGAAACACCATATATTTT.

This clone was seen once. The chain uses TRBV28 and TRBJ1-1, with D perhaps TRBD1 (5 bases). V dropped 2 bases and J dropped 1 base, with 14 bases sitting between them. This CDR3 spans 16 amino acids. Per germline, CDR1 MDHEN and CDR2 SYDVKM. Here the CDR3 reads CASSLPPGLQNTEAFF. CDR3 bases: TGTGCCAGCAGTTTACCCCCGGGACTCCAGAACACTGAAGCTTTCTTT. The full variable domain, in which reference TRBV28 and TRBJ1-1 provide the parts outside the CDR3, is DVKVTQSSRYLVKRTGEKVFLECVQDMDHENMFWYRQDPGLGLRLIYFSYDVKMKEKGDIPEGYSVSREKKERFSLILESASTNQTSMYLCASSLPPGLQNTEAFFGQGTRLTVV.

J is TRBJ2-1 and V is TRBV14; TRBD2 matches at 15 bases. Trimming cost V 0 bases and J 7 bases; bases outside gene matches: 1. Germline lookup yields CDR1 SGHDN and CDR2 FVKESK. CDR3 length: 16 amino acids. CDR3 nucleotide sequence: TGTGCCAGCAGCCAAGAAGGGACTAGCGGGAGGAATGAGCAGTTCTTC. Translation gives CASSQEGTSGRNEQFF.

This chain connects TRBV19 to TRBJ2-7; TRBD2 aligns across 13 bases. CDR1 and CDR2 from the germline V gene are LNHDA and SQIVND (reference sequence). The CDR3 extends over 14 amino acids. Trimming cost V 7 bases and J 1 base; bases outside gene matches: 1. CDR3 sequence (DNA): TGTGCCAGTAAACTAGCGGGAGGGTCCTACGAGCAGTACTTC. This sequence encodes CASKLAGGSYEQYF.